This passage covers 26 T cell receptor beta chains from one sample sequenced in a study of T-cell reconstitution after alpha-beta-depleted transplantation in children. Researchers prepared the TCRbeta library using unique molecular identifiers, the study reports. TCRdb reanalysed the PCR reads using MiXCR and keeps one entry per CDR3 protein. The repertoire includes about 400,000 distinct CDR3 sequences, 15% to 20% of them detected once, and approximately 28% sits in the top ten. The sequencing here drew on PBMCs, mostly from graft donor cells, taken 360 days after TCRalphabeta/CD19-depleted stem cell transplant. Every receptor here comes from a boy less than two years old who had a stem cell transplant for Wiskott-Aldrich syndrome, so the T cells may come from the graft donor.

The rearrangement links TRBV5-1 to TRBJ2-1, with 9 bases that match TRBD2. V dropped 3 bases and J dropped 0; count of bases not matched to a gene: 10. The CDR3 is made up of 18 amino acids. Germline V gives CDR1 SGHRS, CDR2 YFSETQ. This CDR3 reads CASSSLAGGGASYNEQFF. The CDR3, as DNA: TGCGCCAGCAGCTCGCTTGCTGGCGGGGGGGCCTCCTACAATGAGCAGTTCTTC. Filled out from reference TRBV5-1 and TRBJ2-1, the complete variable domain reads KAGVTQTPRYLIKTRGQQVTLSCSPISGHRSVSWYQQTPGQGLQFLFEYFSETQRNKGNFPGRFSGRQFSNSRSEMNVSTLELGDSALYLCASSSLAGGGASYNEQFFGPGTRLTVL.

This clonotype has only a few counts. The CDR3 sequence is CATSDLTPGPNEQFF. In DNA, the CDR3 is TGTGCCACCAGTGATTTGACCCCGGGACCCAATGAGCAGTTCTTC. This chain links TRBV24-1 with TRBJ2-1; possibly TRBD1 or TRBD2 for D (5 bases each). The V gene's germline CDR1 is KGHDR and CDR2 SFDVKD. CDR3 size: 15 residues. V gave up 0 bases and J gave up 6 bases, with 11 bases separating them.

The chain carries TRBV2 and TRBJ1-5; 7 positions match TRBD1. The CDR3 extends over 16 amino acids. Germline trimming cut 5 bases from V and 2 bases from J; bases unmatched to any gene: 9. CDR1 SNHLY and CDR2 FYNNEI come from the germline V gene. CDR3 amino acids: CASSPLDRAGNQPQHF. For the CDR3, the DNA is TGTGCCAGCAGTCCCCTCGACAGGGCGGGCAATCAGCCCCAGCATTTT. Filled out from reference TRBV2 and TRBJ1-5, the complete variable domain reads EPEVTQTPSHQVTQMGQEVILRCVPISNHLYFYWYRQILGQKVEFLVSFYNNEISEKSEIFDDQFSVERPDGSNFTLKIRSTKLEDSAMYFCASSPLDRAGNQPQHFGDGTRLSIL.

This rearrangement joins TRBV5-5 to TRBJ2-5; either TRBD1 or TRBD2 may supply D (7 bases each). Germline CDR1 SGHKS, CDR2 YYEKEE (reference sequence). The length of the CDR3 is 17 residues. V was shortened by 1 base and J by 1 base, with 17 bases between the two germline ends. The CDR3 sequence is CASSLYAGGTVQETQYF. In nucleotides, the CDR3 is TGTGCCAGCAGCTTGTACGCCGGGGGGACAGTCCAAGAGACCCAGTACTTC.

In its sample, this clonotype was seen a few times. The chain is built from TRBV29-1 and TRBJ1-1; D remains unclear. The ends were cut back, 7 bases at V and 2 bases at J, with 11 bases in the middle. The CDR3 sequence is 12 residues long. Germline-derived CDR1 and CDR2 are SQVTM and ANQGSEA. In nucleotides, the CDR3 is TGCAGCGCAAGAGGGATAAACACTGAAGCTTTCTTT. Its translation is CSARGINTEAFF. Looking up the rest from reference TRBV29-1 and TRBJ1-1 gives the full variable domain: SAVISQKPSRDICQRGTSLTIQCQVDSQVTMMFWYRQQPGQSLTLIATANQGSEATYESGFVIDKFPISRPNLTFSTLTVSNMSPEDSSIYLCSARGINTEAFFGQGTRLTVV.

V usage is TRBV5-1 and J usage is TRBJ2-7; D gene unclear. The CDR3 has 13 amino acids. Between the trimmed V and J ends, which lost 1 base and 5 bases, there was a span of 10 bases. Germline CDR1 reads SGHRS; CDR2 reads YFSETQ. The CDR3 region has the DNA TGCGCCAGCAGCTTGACTGACGGCCACGAGCAGTACTTC. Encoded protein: CASSLTDGHEQYF.

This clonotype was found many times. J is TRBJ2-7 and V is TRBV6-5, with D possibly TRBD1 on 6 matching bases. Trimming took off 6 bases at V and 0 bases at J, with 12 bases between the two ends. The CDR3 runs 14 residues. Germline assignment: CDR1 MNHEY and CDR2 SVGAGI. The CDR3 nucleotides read TGTGCCAGCAGCTGGGACATCGCCTCCTACGAGCAGTACTTC. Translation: CASSWDIASYEQYF.

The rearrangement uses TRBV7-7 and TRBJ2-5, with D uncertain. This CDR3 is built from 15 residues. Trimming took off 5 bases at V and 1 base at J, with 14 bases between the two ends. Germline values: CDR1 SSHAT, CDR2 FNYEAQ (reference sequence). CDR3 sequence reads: CASSPSRVVQETQYF. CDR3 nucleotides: TGTGCCAGCAGCCCCTCTCGGGTAGTCCAAGAGACCCAGTACTTC.

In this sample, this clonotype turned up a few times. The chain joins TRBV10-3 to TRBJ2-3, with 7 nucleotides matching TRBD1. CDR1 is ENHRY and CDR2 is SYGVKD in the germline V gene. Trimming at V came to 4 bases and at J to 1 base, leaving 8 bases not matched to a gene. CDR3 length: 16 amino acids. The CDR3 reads CAISVRKGAGTDTQYF. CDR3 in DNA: TGTGCCATCAGTGTTCGAAAGGGGGCCGGCACAGATACGCAGTATTTT.

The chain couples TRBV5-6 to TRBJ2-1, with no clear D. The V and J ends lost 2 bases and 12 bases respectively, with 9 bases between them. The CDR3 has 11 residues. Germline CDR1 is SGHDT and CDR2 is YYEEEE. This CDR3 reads CASSFTTVQFF. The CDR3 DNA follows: TGTGCCAGCAGCTTCACTACGGTGCAGTTCTTC. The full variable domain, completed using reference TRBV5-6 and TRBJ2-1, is DAGVTQSPTHLIKTRGQQVTLRCSPKSGHDTVSWYQQALGQGPQFIFQYYEEEERQRGNFPDRFSGHQFPNYSSELNVNALLLGDSALYLCASSFTTVQFFGPGTRLTVL.

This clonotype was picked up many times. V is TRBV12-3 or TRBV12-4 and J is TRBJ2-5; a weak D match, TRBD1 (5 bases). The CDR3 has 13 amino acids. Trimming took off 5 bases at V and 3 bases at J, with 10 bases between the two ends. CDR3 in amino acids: CASSKTGKETQYF. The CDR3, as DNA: TGTGCCAGCAGTAAAACAGGAAAAGAGACCCAGTACTTC.

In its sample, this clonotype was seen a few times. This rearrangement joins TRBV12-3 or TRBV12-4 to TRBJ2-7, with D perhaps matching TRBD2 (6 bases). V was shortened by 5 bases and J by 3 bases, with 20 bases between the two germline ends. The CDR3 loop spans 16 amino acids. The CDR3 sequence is CASSAAPGTWDYEQYF. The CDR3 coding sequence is TGTGCCAGCAGTGCGGCCCCCGGGACTTGGGACTACGAGCAGTACTTC.

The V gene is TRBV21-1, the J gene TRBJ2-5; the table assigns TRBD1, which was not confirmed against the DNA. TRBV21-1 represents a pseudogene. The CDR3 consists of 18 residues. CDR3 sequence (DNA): TGTGCCAGCAGCAAAAGCGGGGCGACCCCGGCAACACAAGAGACCCAGTACTTC. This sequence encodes CASSKSGATPATQETQYF.

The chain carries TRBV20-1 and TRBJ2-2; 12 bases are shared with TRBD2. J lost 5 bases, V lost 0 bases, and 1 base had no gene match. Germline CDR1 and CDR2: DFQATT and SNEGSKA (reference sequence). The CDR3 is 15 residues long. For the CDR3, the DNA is TGCAGTGCTAGAGAACTAGCGGGGGGAACCGGGGAGCTGTTTTTT. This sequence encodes CSARELAGGTGELFF.

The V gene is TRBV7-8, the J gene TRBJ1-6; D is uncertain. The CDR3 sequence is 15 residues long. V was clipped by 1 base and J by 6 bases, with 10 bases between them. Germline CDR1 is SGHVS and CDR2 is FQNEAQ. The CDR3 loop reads CASSLGPGSNSPLHF. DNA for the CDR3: TGTGCCAGCAGCTTAGGTCCGGGATCTAATTCACCCCTCCACTTT.

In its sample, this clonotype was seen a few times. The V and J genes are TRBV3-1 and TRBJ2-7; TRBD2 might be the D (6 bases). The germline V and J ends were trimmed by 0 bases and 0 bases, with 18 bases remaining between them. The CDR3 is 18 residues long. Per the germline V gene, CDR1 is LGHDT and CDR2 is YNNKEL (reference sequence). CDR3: CASSQDRRGAASSYEQYF. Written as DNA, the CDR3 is TGTGCCAGCAGCCAAGATCGGCGGGGTGCGGCCTCCTCCTACGAGCAGTACTTC.

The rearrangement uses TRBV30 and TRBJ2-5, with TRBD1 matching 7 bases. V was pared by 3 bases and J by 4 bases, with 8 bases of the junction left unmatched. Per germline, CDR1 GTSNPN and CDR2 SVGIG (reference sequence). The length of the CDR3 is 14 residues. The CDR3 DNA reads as TGTGCCTGGAGATCAAACAGGGGTTTAGAGACCCAGTACTTC. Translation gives CAWRSNRGLETQYF.

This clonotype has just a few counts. CDR3 residues: CASSSPRTPNTGELFF. Written as DNA, the CDR3 is TGTGCCAGCAGCTCCCCACGGACCCCGAACACCGGGGAGCTGTTTTTT. The chain has TRBV11-2 and TRBJ2-2; D not certain. V was shortened by 4 bases and J by 0 bases, with 12 bases between the two germline ends. Per germline, CDR1 SGHAT and CDR2 FQNNGV. This CDR3 contains 16 residues. The full variable domain, in which reference TRBV11-2 and TRBJ2-2 provide the parts outside the CDR3, is EAGVAQSPRYKIIEKRQSVAFWCNPISGHATLYWYQQILGQGPKLLIQFQNNGVVDDSQLPKDRFSAERLKGVDSTLKIQPAKLEDSAVYLCASSSPRTPNTGELFFGEGSRLTVL.

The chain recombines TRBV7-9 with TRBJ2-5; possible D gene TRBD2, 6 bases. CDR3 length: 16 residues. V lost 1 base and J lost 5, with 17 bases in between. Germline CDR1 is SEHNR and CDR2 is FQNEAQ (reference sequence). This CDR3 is CASSLGSGLSWETQYF. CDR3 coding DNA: TGTGCCAGCAGCTTAGGGAGCGGGCTCTCCTGGGAGACCCAGTACTTC.

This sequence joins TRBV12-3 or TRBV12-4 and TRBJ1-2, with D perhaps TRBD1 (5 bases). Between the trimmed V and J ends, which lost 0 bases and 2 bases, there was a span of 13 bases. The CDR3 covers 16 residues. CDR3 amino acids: CASSLALRGGNYGYTF. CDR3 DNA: TGTGCCAGCAGTTTAGCTCTTAGGGGCGGGAACTATGGCTACACCTTC.

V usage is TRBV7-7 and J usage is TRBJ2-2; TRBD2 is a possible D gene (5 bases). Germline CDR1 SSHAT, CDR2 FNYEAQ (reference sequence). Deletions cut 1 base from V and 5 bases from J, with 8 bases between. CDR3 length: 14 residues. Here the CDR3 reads CASSLGWETGELFF. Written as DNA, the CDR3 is TGTGCCAGCAGCTTAGGTTGGGAGACCGGGGAGCTGTTTTTT.

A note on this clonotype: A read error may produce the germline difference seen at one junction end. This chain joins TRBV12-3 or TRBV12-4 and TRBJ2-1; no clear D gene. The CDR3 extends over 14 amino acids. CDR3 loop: CVSSPYRGYNEQFF. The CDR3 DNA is TGTGTCAGCAGCCCCTATCGAGGCTACAATGAGCAGTTCTTC.

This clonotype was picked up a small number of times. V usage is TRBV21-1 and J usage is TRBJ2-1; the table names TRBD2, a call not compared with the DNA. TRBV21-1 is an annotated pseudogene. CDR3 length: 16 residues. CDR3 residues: CASTLPPSGSYYEQFF. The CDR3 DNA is TGTGCCAGCACTCTTCCTCCTAGCGGGAGTTACTATGAGCAGTTCTTC.

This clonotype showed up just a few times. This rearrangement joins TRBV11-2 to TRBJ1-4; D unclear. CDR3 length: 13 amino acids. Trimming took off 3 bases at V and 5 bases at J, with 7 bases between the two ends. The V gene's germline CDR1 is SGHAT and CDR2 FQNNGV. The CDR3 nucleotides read TGTGCCAGCAGCTTCTGGAGAAATGAAAAACTGTTTTTT. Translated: CASSFWRNEKLFF.

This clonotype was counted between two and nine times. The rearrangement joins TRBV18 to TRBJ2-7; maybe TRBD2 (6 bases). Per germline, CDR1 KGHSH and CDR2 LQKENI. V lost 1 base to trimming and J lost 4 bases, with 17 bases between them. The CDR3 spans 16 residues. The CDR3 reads CASSPLPPGSGYEQYF. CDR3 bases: TGTGCCAGCTCACCACTTCCACCCGGGAGTGGGTACGAGCAGTACTTC.

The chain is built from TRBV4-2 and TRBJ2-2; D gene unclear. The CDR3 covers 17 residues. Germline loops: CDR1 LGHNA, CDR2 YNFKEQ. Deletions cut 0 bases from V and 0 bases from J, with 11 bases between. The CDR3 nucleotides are TGTGCCAGCAGCCAAGATCAGCGCCCCTCGAACACCGGGGAGCTGTTTTTT. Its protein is CASSQDQRPSNTGELFF.